This T cell receptor beta chain was sequenced during a study of cytomegalovirus exposure and HLA in healthy donors. Points from the study as a whole: The study recorded over 150 TCR beta chains that were cytomegalovirus-associated.

Germline V CDR1 and CDR2: MDHEN, SYDVKM. The CDR3 is 15 amino acids. Losses at the gene ends were 5 bases for V and 5 bases for J; bases not matched to a gene: 10. Use of 60 Vbeta and 13 Jbeta primers characterized the PCR. Produced via immunoSEQ multiplex PCR; TCRdb's table is partial and in-frame only. Of about 110,000 clones in the sample, around 76% were seen once. Regarding this clone: Its antigen is still unknown.

The receptor's source is a woman aged 50 to 60 in good health and CMV-seropositive. The chain uses TRBV28 and TRBJ1-2; 8 positions match TRBD1. Sequencing was done on a sample of PBMCs. The CDR3 loop reads CASSPGRTGFYGYTF. DNA of the CDR3: TGTGCCAGCAGTCCAGGCCGGACAGGGTTTTATGGCTACACCTTC.